This TCR beta chain was observed in a study of OX40 agonist ivuxolimab in advanced cancers. With V trimmed by 7 bases and J by 5 bases, 9 bases remained unmatched. There are 14 residues in the CDR3. Per germline, CDR1 PRHDT and CDR2 FYEKMQ (reference sequence). Repertoires were generated with immunoSEQ multiplex PCR, while TCRdb's copy carries only in-frame clones and drops some. The table lists around 46,000 clones, about nine tenths of them singletons. This TCR was recovered from an adult with an advanced solid tumor such as melanoma, head and neck, liver or kidney cancer. The rearrangement joins TRBV13 to TRBJ2-7, with 9 nucleotides matching TRBD1. Sequencing was performed on CD4+ or CD8+ T cells sorted from blood, taken in a trial of the OX40 agonist ivuxolimab. CDR3 amino acids: CASISGTGSDEQYF. For the CDR3, the DNA is TGTGCCAGCATCTCCGGGACAGGGAGCGACGAGCAGTACTTC.